The 32 T cell receptor beta chains below come from one sample, sequenced in a study of response to subunit inactivated influenza vaccine. Each CDR3 protein is one row after TCRdb ran MiXCR on the RT-PCR reads. The sample shows roughly 700,000 distinct CDR3 sequences, more than 11% of them seen only once. Sequenced material: PBMCs from blood, taken less than 15 days before vaccination. These receptors all come from a man aged 45-65 years who received an inactivated influenza vaccine.

The chain links TRBV29-1 to TRBJ2-3; TRBD2 agrees at 8 bases. V lost 2 bases, J lost 0 bases, and 4 bases stayed unmatched. The V gene's germline CDR1 is SQVTM and CDR2 ANQGSEA. The CDR3 has 15 residues. The CDR3 DNA reads TGCAGCGTTGAAAAGGCTAGCGGGAGCACAGATACGCAGTATTTT. As protein: CSVEKASGSTDTQYF.

V usage is TRBV20-1 and J usage is TRBJ2-2; 7 nucleotides match TRBD2. V dropped 3 bases and J dropped 8; count of bases not matched to a gene: 9. CDR1 DFQATT and CDR2 SNEGSKA come from the germline V gene (reference sequence). This CDR3 region has 14 residues. The CDR3 loop reads CSASAGVPAGELFF. The CDR3, as DNA: TGCAGTGCTAGTGCGGGAGTCCCGGCGGGGGAGCTGTTTTTT.

Written as DNA, the CDR3 is TGCAGTGCTAGAGATCAGGCTAGCCGGACGGGATACGAGCAGTACTTC. It translates to CSARDQASRTGYEQYF. This chain uses TRBV20-1 with TRBJ2-7, with D perhaps matching TRBD2 (5 bases). There are 16 residues in the CDR3. Looked up from germline, CDR1 is DFQATT and CDR2 is SNEGSKA (reference sequence). V lost 0 bases, J lost 4 bases, and 19 bases lay in between.

This clonotype was detected ten times or more. This rearrangement joins TRBV11-2 to TRBJ2-7, with 12 bases aligning to TRBD2. Germline assignment: CDR1 SGHAT and CDR2 FQNNGV. The ends lost 4 bases at V and 3 bases at J; junction bases unmatched: 7. This CDR3 contains 16 residues. Here the CDR3 reads CASSSRLAGDLYEQYF. Written as DNA, the CDR3 is TGTGCCAGCAGCTCCCGACTAGCGGGAGATCTCTACGAGCAGTACTTC.

This clonotype has just a few counts. The chain employs TRBV20-1 and TRBJ1-5; TRBD1 is a possible D gene (5 bases). CDR3 length: 14 residues. V was clipped by 4 bases and J by 5 bases, with 15 bases between them. Germline V lookup: CDR1 DFQATT, CDR2 SNEGSKA (reference sequence). The CDR3 sequence is CSATRQGWDQPQHF. CDR3 nucleotide sequence: TGCAGTGCTACCCGTCAGGGTTGGGATCAGCCCCAGCATTTT.

The chain employs TRBV6-2 or TRBV6-3 and TRBJ2-1; 14 bases map to TRBD2. Trimming removed 6 bases from V and 7 bases from J; junction bases left unmatched: 11. The CDR3 loop spans 17 amino acids. Germline V gene lookup returns CDR1 MNHEY and CDR2 SVGEGT. The CDR3, as DNA: TGTGCCAGCAGCAGCACCGGGACTAGCGGGAGTAGGAATGAGCAGTTCTTC. It codes for CASSSTGTSGSRNEQFF.

This clonotype showed up just a few times. The genes are TRBV12-3 or TRBV12-4 and TRBJ2-1, with 8 bases aligning to TRBD2. The CDR3 runs 14 residues. Trimming cost V 7 bases and J 6 bases; bases outside gene matches: 8. The CDR3 spells CASTLAARGNEQFF. CDR3 nucleotide sequence: TGTGCCAGCACACTAGCGGCCAGGGGCAATGAGCAGTTCTTC.

The V call is TRBV24-1, the J call TRBJ1-1, with D maybe TRBD1 (5 bases). The CDR3 is made up of 11 amino acids. V was shortened by 7 bases and J by 3 bases, with 5 bases between the two germline ends. The germline V gene has CDR1 KGHDR and CDR2 SFDVKD. The CDR3 DNA is TGTGCCACCAGAGGGGACACTGAAGCTTTCTTT. Its protein product is CATRGDTEAFF.

A few counts support this clonotype. The chain is built from TRBV12-3 or TRBV12-4 and TRBJ2-4, with a weak D call TRBD2 (6 bases). V lost 7 bases to trimming and J lost 8 bases, with 21 bases between them. CDR3 length: 15 amino acids. For the CDR3, the DNA is TGTGCCAGCAACCCAAACGGAGGGCCGGGGGACATTCAGTACTTC. It is translated as CASNPNGGPGDIQYF.

The rearrangement uses TRBV20-1 and TRBJ2-3; D ambiguous. CDR1 and CDR2 from the germline V gene are DFQATT and SNEGSKA (reference sequence). V dropped 5 bases and J dropped 2 bases, with 11 bases sitting between them. CDR3 size: 13 residues. This CDR3 is CSAESQPTDTQYF. CDR3 coding DNA: TGCAGTGCTGAGTCCCAGCCCACAGATACGCAGTATTTT.

There are many counts of this clonotype. The chain's CDR3 is CASDVGGGFNQPQHF. The CDR3, as DNA: TGTGCCAGCGACGTCGGGGGGGGTTTCAATCAGCCCCAGCATTTT. V and J are TRBV21-1 and TRBJ1-5. TRBV21-1 has pseudogene status. This CDR3 region has 15 residues.

This clonotype was found a few times. V gene TRBV4-2 combines with J gene TRBJ2-7, with D perhaps TRBD1 (5 bases). The germline CDR1 and CDR2 sequences are LGHNA and YNFKEQ. The V end lost 0 bases, the J end lost 2 bases, and 11 bases lay between the germline ends. The CDR3 is 15 residues long. CDR3 DNA sequence: TGTGCCAGCAGCCAAGACAGGGTAGGCCCCTACGAGCAGTACTTC. Amino acid sequence: CASSQDRVGPYEQYF.

The chain recombines TRBV6-1 with TRBJ2-7, with TRBD1 matching over 9 bases. Germline V gene sequence: CDR1 MNHNS, CDR2 SASEGT. The V and J ends lost 6 bases and 2 bases, in that order; junction bases with no gene match: 5. This CDR3 contains 14 residues. CDR3 nucleotide sequence: TGTGCCAGCAGAAAACAGGGGGCCGCCTACGAGCAGTACTTC. The encoded protein is CASRKQGAAYEQYF.

The table lists this clonotype with a few counts. This chain joins TRBV29-1 and TRBJ2-1; D unclear. The CDR3 covers 12 residues. V gave up 7 bases and J gave up 4 bases, with 11 bases separating them. Per germline, CDR1 SQVTM and CDR2 ANQGSEA. The CDR3 coding sequence is TGCAGCGCCGCCCCCGAGTACAATGAGCAGTTCTTC. Translation: CSAAPEYNEQFF.

A few counts support this clonotype. This chain links TRBV28 with TRBJ1-5, with D possibly being TRBD1 (5 bases). The CDR3 sequence is 14 residues long. Germline V gives CDR1 MDHEN, CDR2 SYDVKM. Trimming took off 5 bases at V and 6 bases at J, with 14 bases between the two ends. The CDR3 nucleotides are TGTGCCAGCAGTGGAGCCCAGGGATCTCAGCCCCAGCATTTT. Translated, it gives CASSGAQGSQPQHF.

This clonotype was observed a handful of times. The chain has TRBV7-6 and TRBJ2-2, with 11 bases lining up with TRBD2. The CDR3 has 18 residues. Germline CDR1 and CDR2: SGHVS and FNYEAQ. Germline trimming cut 2 bases from V and 0 bases from J; bases unmatched to any gene: 5. The CDR3 coding sequence is TGTGCCAGCAGCTTACTGGTAGCGGGGGGGCCGAACACCGGGGAGCTGTTTTTT. As protein: CASSLLVAGGPNTGELFF. Combining the CDR3 with reference TRBV7-6 and TRBJ2-2 gives the whole variable domain GAGVSQSPRYKVTKRGQDVALRCDPISGHVSLYWYRQALGQGPEFLTYFNYEAQQDKSGLPNDRFSAERPEGSISTLTIQRTEQRDSAMYRCASSLLVAGGPNTGELFFGEGSRLTVL.

V and J are TRBV18 and TRBJ2-1; 8 bases map to TRBD1. This CDR3 has 18 residues. V shed 4 bases and J 1 base; nucleotides not matched to a gene: 12. Germline CDR1 and CDR2: KGHSH and LQKENI. The CDR3 loop reads CASSLKRTGQISYNEQFF. The CDR3 DNA reads TGTGCCAGCTCACTGAAGAGGACAGGGCAAATTTCCTACAATGAGCAGTTCTTC. Combining the CDR3 with reference TRBV18 and TRBJ2-1 gives the whole variable domain NAGVMQNPRHLVRRRGQEARLRCSPMKGHSHVYWYRQLPEEGLKFMVYLQKENIIDESGMPKERFSAEFPKEGPSILRIQQVVRGDSAAYFCASSLKRTGQISYNEQFFGPGTRLTVL.

The chain employs TRBV4-3 and TRBJ2-1; D is undetermined. V was clipped by 1 base and J by 0 bases, with 7 bases between them. This CDR3 is 15 amino acids long. CDR1 is LGHNA, CDR2 YSLEER, per germline. The CDR3 coding sequence is TGCGCCAGCAGCCAAGTGCGGACCTCCTACAATGAGCAGTTCTTC. This codes for CASSQVRTSYNEQFF.

This clonotype was counted between two and nine times. V is TRBV20-1 and J is TRBJ1-1; D uncertain. The V gene lost 0 bases and the J gene lost 5 bases, with 7 bases spanning the gap. Germline V gives CDR1 DFQATT, CDR2 SNEGSKA (reference sequence). The CDR3 covers 12 residues. CDR3 nucleotides: TGCAGTGCTAGAGAGGGTTTAACTGAAGCTTTCTTT. Its protein product is CSAREGLTEAFF.

The chain recombines TRBV12-3 or TRBV12-4 with TRBJ2-7, with TRBD2 identical over 10 bases. The CDR3 contains 15 residues. J was trimmed by 12 bases and V by 0 bases; bases with no gene match: 11. The CDR3 bases are TGTGCCAGCAGTTTAGCCGAACTAGCGGGAAGGGAACGGTACTTC. Protein product: CASSLAELAGRERYF.

This clonotype was found many times. The chain uses TRBV4-3 and TRBJ1-4, with D hard to call. Trimming took 2 bases from V and 6 from J, leaving 13 bases between them. The CDR3 consists of 15 residues. Germline assignment: CDR1 LGHNA and CDR2 YSLEER. Written as DNA, the CDR3 is TGCGCCAGCAGCCAAAGTGGGGTGTTAGATGAAAAACTGTTTTTT. This encodes CASSQSGVLDEKLFF.

The chain combines TRBV5-1 with TRBJ2-7; 11 bases line up with TRBD1. Germline CDR1 reads SGHRS; CDR2 reads YFSETQ. V lost 4 bases and J lost 3; bases outside the gene matches: 3. The CDR3 extends over 14 amino acids. The CDR3 loop reads CASSVGQGDYEQYF. The CDR3 nucleotides read TGCGCCAGCAGCGTGGGACAGGGGGACTACGAGCAGTACTTC.

CDR3 loop: CASSEAHSGPRAYEQYF. CDR3 in DNA: TGTGCCAGCAGTGAAGCGCACAGCGGTCCTCGGGCCTACGAGCAGTACTTC. V usage is TRBV2 and J usage is TRBJ2-7; a possible D gene is TRBD2 (5 bases). The germline gives CDR1 SNHLY, CDR2 FYNNEI. Trimming pared 0 bases from V and 2 bases from J, leaving 17 bases between. There are 17 residues in the CDR3.

This clonotype was seen a few times. The V call is TRBV20-1, the J call TRBJ2-3, with 7 bases identical to TRBD1. Germline V gene sequence: CDR1 DFQATT, CDR2 SNEGSKA (reference sequence). The ends lost 2 bases at V and 0 bases at J; junction bases unmatched: 11. There are 17 residues in the CDR3. This chain's CDR3 is CSARTLDRDWSTDTQYF. CDR3 DNA: TGCAGTGCTAGAACCCTAGACAGGGATTGGAGCACAGATACGCAGTATTTT.

This clonotype has only a few counts. The chain is built from TRBV12-3 or TRBV12-4 and TRBJ2-7; 8 positions agree with TRBD2. This CDR3 comprises 14 residues. Trimming took 3 bases from V and 4 from J; bases not matched to a gene: 5. The CDR3 DNA is TGTGCCAGCAGTTTCGGGGGGGCGAGGTACGAGCAGTACTTC. This gives the protein CASSFGGARYEQYF.

The chain is built from TRBV20-1 and TRBJ2-7, with unresolved D. V lost 2 bases and J 6 bases, leaving 11 bases between the germline ends. CDR1 is DFQATT and CDR2 is SNEGSKA in the germline V gene (reference sequence). The CDR3 spans 12 residues. CDR3 sequence (DNA): TGCAGTGCTAGACGGGCCCGAGGCGAGCAGTACTTC. This translates into CSARRARGEQYF.

This clonotype came up many times. This chain connects TRBV7-9 to TRBJ2-3, with D hard to call. CDR1 is SEHNR and CDR2 is FQNEAQ in the germline V gene (reference sequence). Trimming removed 1 base at V and 1 base at J, with 9 bases between. CDR3 length: 15 amino acids. The CDR3 spells CASSLGTLGTDTQYF. The CDR3 coding sequence is TGTGCCAGCAGCTTAGGAACTCTAGGCACAGATACGCAGTATTTT. Filled out from reference TRBV7-9 and TRBJ2-3, the complete variable domain reads DTGVSQNPRHKITKRGQNVTFRCDPISEHNRLYWYRQTLGQGPEFLTYFQNEAQLEKSRLLSDRFSAERPKGSFSTLEIQRTEQGDSAMYLCASSLGTLGTDTQYFGPGTRLTVL.

This clonotype was picked up many times. The chain links TRBV5-1 to TRBJ2-1, with 11 nucleotides matching TRBD2. The ends lost 0 bases at V and 6 bases at J; junction bases unmatched: 5. CDR1 and CDR2 (germline): SGHRS, YFSETQ. The CDR3 is 16 residues long. The CDR3 here is CASSLGGTSGFNEQFF. In DNA, the CDR3 is TGCGCCAGCAGCTTGGGTGGGACTAGCGGATTCAATGAGCAGTTCTTC.

This clonotype showed up just a few times. The J gene is TRBJ2-1, the V gene TRBV24-1; TRBD2 matches at 10 bases. The length of the CDR3 is 14 residues. Germline V gene lookup returns CDR1 KGHDR and CDR2 SFDVKD. The junction had 3 bases not matched to a gene; V was cut back by 5 bases and J by 6 bases. CDR3: CATSGSGGRNEQFF. The CDR3 nucleotides read TGTGCCACCAGTGGTAGCGGGGGGCGCAATGAGCAGTTCTTC.

V is TRBV5-6 and J is TRBJ2-1; 7 bases are shared with TRBD2. Germline assignment: CDR1 SGHDT and CDR2 YYEEEE. V trimming: 1 base; J trimming: 12 bases; junction bases outside the gene matches: 22. The CDR3 consists of 18 residues. The CDR3 DNA reads TGTGCCAGCAGCTTGAGGGGCTGGGCTAGCGGCCAGCTAACAGGGCAGTTCTTC. It is translated as CASSLRGWASGQLTGQFF.

This clonotype was detected only once. The V and J genes are TRBV14 and TRBJ2-6; possibly TRBD1 for D (5 bases). V was cut by 2 bases and J by 2 bases, with 10 bases left in between. The CDR3 consists of 16 residues. Germline CDR1 is SGHDN and CDR2 is FVKESK. CDR3 bases: TGTGCCAGCAGCCAAATCGGACAAGCTGGGGCCAACGTCCTGACTTTC. It is translated as CASSQIGQAGANVLTF.

This clonotype was found a few times. The J gene is TRBJ2-7, the V gene TRBV28; perhaps D is TRBD1 or TRBD2 (5 bases each). The V and J ends lost 2 bases and 6 bases respectively, with 35 bases between them. The CDR3 is 21 residues long. Germline V CDR1 and CDR2: MDHEN, SYDVKM. The CDR3 here is CASSLMLGDAGLSSLVLEQYF. CDR3 nucleotides: TGTGCCAGCAGTTTAATGCTTGGGGACGCGGGTTTGTCTTCCTTGGTACTCGAGCAGTACTTC.